The 11 T cell receptor beta chains given below trace back to one sample, sequenced in a study of cytotoxic CD8 clonotypes in ibrutinib-treated CLL (dated by TCRdb to the early 2020s). Library prep was done by the immunoSEQ multiplex PCR assay. The immuneACCESS repertoire file appears here via TCRdb, limited to in-frame rearrangements. These files lack a portion of the clones; in checked studies, under half of the deficit traces to unresolved V genes, and the cause of the others is not known. In this sample the table shows some 170,000 clones, around nine tenths of which occur a single time. The ten top clones hold 3% to 3.5% of the sample. Taken with the paper, the label for time point translates to: progressive disease on ibrutinib. Source: PBMCs, taken at disease progression, from a patient treated with ibrutinib. The source is a human donor with chronic lymphocytic leukemia.

The chain is built from TRBV7-6 and TRBJ1-2; the D is unclear. Trimming stripped 1 base from V and 3 bases from J, with 15 bases between. The germline gives CDR1 SGHVS, CDR2 FNYEAQ. The CDR3 contains 16 residues. CDR3 residues: CASSLVVDRSYYGYTF. The CDR3 region has the DNA TGTGCCAGCAGCTTAGTTGTCGATCGAAGCTACTATGGCTACACCTTC.

The V call is TRBV28, the J call TRBJ1-2; tentatively, D is TRBD1 (5 bases). Trimming took off 3 bases at V and 1 base at J, with 15 bases between the two ends. This CDR3 has 16 amino acids. Looked up from germline, CDR1 is MDHEN and CDR2 is SYDVKM. The CDR3 sequence is CASSFSGSSVNYGYTF. In nucleotides, the CDR3 is TGTGCCAGCAGTTTCTCAGGGTCGTCGGTTAACTATGGCTACACCTTC.

This chain uses TRBV9 with TRBJ2-5; D is undetermined. V was trimmed by 0 bases and J by 6 bases, leaving 9 bases between them. The germline CDR1 and CDR2 sequences are SGDLS and YYNGEE. The CDR3 totals 13 residues. The CDR3 sequence: CASSVDVGKTQYF. The DNA for the CDR3 is TGTGCCAGCAGCGTAGACGTGGGTAAGACCCAGTACTTC.

The J gene is TRBJ2-2, the V gene TRBV9; 9 bases line up with TRBD1. This CDR3 has 17 amino acids. Germline V gene sequence: CDR1 SGDLS, CDR2 YYNGEE. The junction had 8 bases not matched to a gene; V was cut back by 0 bases and J by 5 bases. CDR3 sequence (DNA): TGTGCCAGCAGCGTAGCTTGGGGGACAGGGCTAACCGGGGAGCTGTTTTTT. Its translation: CASSVAWGTGLTGELFF.

The chain couples TRBV7-3 to TRBJ1-1, with 8 bases fitting TRBD1. The ends lost 4 bases at V and 4 bases at J; junction bases unmatched: 11. From germline, CDR1 is SGHTA and CDR2 FQGTGA. The CDR3 totals 16 residues. The CDR3 protein is CASSSTSGQGVTEAFF. In DNA, the CDR3 is TGTGCCAGCAGCTCCACCTCCGGACAGGGAGTCACTGAAGCTTTCTTT.

The chain carries TRBV11-2 and TRBJ2-5; no clear D. The CDR3 contains 15 residues. The ends were cut back, 0 bases at V and 2 bases at J, with 10 bases in the middle. The germline V gene encodes CDR1 SGHAT and CDR2 FQNNGV. CDR3 amino acids: CASSLDIGTQETQYF. In DNA form, the CDR3 reads TGTGCCAGCAGCTTAGATATCGGAACTCAAGAGACCCAGTACTTC.

The V and J genes are TRBV7-9 and TRBJ2-5; the match to TRBD1 covers 8 bases. Germline trimming cut 8 bases from V and 0 bases from J; bases unmatched to any gene: 14. Germline V gene lookup returns CDR1 SEHNR and CDR2 FQNEAQ (reference sequence). This CDR3 is built from 17 residues. Written as DNA, the CDR3 is TGTGCCAGCGGGCGGACAGGGCGGGGTGGGTACCAAGAGACCCAGTACTTC. It is translated as CASGRTGRGGYQETQYF.

V usage is TRBV28 and J usage is TRBJ2-5, with a tentative D call TRBD2 (6 bases). The CDR3 is 17 amino acids. V shed 10 bases and J shed 7 bases, with 31 bases lying between them. The germline V gene has CDR1 MDHEN and CDR2 SYDVKM. The CDR3 DNA follows: TGTGCCACCGAGGATGATGGAGGTAGCGGCCCCCCAGGGACCCAGTACTTC. Protein sequence: CATEDDGGSGPPGTQYF.

The chain employs TRBV6-1 and TRBJ1-5; no firm D call. This CDR3 comprises 15 residues. Trimming pared 3 bases from V and 0 bases from J, leaving 9 bases between. Germline loops: CDR1 MNHNS, CDR2 SASEGT. CDR3 amino acids: CASSDWQHSNQPQHF. In DNA form, the CDR3 reads TGTGCCAGCAGTGACTGGCAGCATAGCAATCAGCCCCAGCATTTT.

The rearrangement uses TRBV2 and TRBJ1-2, with 8 positions matching TRBD1. The junction had 5 bases not matched to a gene; V was cut back by 6 bases and J by 5 bases. The germline V gene encodes CDR1 SNHLY and CDR2 FYNNEI. There are 13 residues in the CDR3. DNA for the CDR3: TGTGCCAGCAGGGGAGGACAGGGATATGGCTACACCTTC. It translates to CASRGGQGYGYTF.

This chain joins TRBV6-5 and TRBJ2-7; D is possibly TRBD1 or TRBD2 (5 bases each). The length of the CDR3 is 15 residues. Germline V gene lookup returns CDR1 MNHEY and CDR2 SVGAGI. Trimming removed 0 bases at V and 11 bases at J, with 20 bases between. CDR3 loop: CASSYSGEGLTPKYF. The CDR3 DNA sequence: TGTGCCAGCAGTTACTCAGGAGAGGGGTTAACTCCGAAGTACTTC.